The T cell receptor (beta chain) under discussion was sequenced for a study of blood T cell repertoires in COVID-19. Germline V gives CDR1 MDHEN, CDR2 SYDVKM. The CDR3 covers 15 residues. The V end was cut by 5 bases, the J end by 6 bases, with 19 bases between. TCRdb's table, derived via immunoSEQ multiplex PCR, lists solely in-frame clones and lacks some. Counted here are fewer than 300,000 clones, around nine tenths occurring once; the ten biggest clones make up around 1.1%. V is TRBV28 and J is TRBJ1-1, with D maybe TRBD1 (5 bases). The TCR originated in a woman under 40 who had recovered from COVID-19. Sequencing input: PBMCs or T cells enriched from blood (not recorded which). CDR3 nucleotides: TGTGCCAGCAGTACACGACAGTTGCTGTTTGCTGAAGCTTTCTTT. Translated: CASSTRQLLFAEAFF.